The 23 T cell receptor beta chains presented below share a single source sample, sequenced in a study of blood T cells in healthy people across ages. A sample-barcoded 5' primer and a J-beta primer mix were used in a second PCR of about 7 to 11 cycles. From the 5' RACE reads, TCRdb called clonotypes with MiXCR, one entry per CDR3 protein. The sample holds roughly 900,000 distinct CDR3 sequences, roughly 50% seen once. Source material: blood. The receptors were sampled from a man aged 30 to 39 in good health.

Regarding this clonotype: Being one base from a much bigger clone, this may be a read error. V is TRBV12-3 or TRBV12-4 and J is TRBJ2-5, with 7 bases identical to TRBD2. The CDR3 spans 12 residues. This chain's CDR3 is CASSFGRETQHF. The CDR3 coding sequence is TGTGCCAGCAGTTTCGGGCGGGAGACCCAGCACTTC.

This clonotype occurred a few times. The chain uses TRBV7-3 and TRBJ2-5, with D tentatively TRBD2 (5 bases). Germline CDR1 reads SGHTA; CDR2 reads FQGTGA. With 1 base removed from V and 2 bases from J, the gap between germline ends came to 11 bases. The CDR3 is made up of 15 amino acids. For the CDR3, the DNA is TGTGCCAGCAGCTTAAACGGGGTATGGCAAGAGACCCAGTACTTC. Translation: CASSLNGVWQETQYF. The whole variable domain, remainder taken from reference TRBV7-3 and TRBJ2-5, is GAGVSQTPSNKVTEKGKYVELRCDPISGHTALYWYRQSLGQGPEFLIYFQGTGAADDSGLPNDRFFAVRPEGSVSTLKIQRTERGDSAVYLCASSLNGVWQETQYFGPGTRLLVL.

A note on this clonotype: The CDR3 end shows no conserved phenylalanine or tryptophan, and so a read error is likely. The gene calls are TRBV5-1 and TRBJ2-1, with 12 bases that match TRBD2. Looked up from germline, CDR1 is SGHRS and CDR2 is YFSETQ. Unmatched junction bases numbered 16, after V lost 4 bases and J lost 5 bases. This CDR3 is built from 19 residues. The CDR3 nucleotides are TGCGCCAGCAGCCCAGGGGTACTAGCGGGGGGAACGGTAAACAATGAGCAGTTCTTA. Amino acids: CASSPGVLAGGTVNNEQFL.

J is TRBJ2-3 and V is TRBV29-1, with 8 nucleotides matching TRBD2. This CDR3 has 14 amino acids. Germline loops: CDR1 SQVTM, CDR2 ANQGSEA. The CDR3 bases are TGCATTATCATGGGCGGGGGGCTCGGAGATACGCAGTATTTT. It is translated as CIIMGGGLGDTQYF.

The chain couples TRBV3-1 to TRBJ2-7; D remains ambiguous. With 3 bases removed from V and 3 bases from J, the gap between germline ends came to 15 bases. CDR1 is LGHDT and CDR2 is YNNKEL in the germline V gene (reference sequence). This CDR3 contains 15 residues. The CDR3 DNA is TGTGCCAGCAGCCATGGTGACGGATTCCGCTACGAGCAGTACTTC. Protein product: CASSHGDGFRYEQYF.

The chain carries TRBV29-1 and TRBJ1-6; D is undetermined. The length of the CDR3 is 17 residues. Looked up from germline, CDR1 is SQVTM and CDR2 is ANQGSEA. V was pared by 3 bases and J by 7 bases, with 22 bases between. DNA for the CDR3: TGCAGCGTTGATTGCGGGGAGGGCAGGCGGCCAAATTCACCCCTCCACTTT. This gives the protein CSVDCGEGRRPNSPLHF.

This chain joins TRBV4-1 and TRBJ2-3, with a possible D match to TRBD2 (6 bases). The CDR3 is 16 amino acids. Germline V gene data show CDR1 as MGHRA and CDR2 as YSYEKL. V was shortened by 5 bases and J by 2 bases, with 17 bases between the two germline ends. The CDR3 coding sequence is TGCGCCAGCAGCAAGGGAGGAGGGGCCTACACAGATACGCAGTATTTT. It translates to CASSKGGGAYTDTQYF.

This clonotype was detected only once. The chain joins TRBV9 to TRBJ1-1, with 7 positions matching TRBD1. The germline CDR1 and CDR2 sequences are SGDLS and YYNGEE. The trim removed 0 bases at V and 1 base at J, leaving 6 bases unmatched. CDR3 size: 16 residues. The CDR3 nucleotides read TGTGCCAGCAGCGTAGAAGGGGGCGCTCGGAACACTGAAGCTTTCTTT. Translated: CASSVEGGARNTEAFF.

This clonotype showed up just once. This sequence may be a read error, since a much larger clone differs from it by one base. This chain uses TRBV6-2 or TRBV6-3 with TRBJ2-1, with D possibly being TRBD2 (7 bases). The J call may be wrong; the DNA end is better matched by TRBJ2-7. In germline, CDR1 is MNHEY, CDR2 SVGEGT. The CDR3 extends over 14 amino acids. In DNA, the CDR3 is TGTGCCAGCAGTTACTCGACGGGGGGCAATGAGCAGTACTTC. It codes for CASSYSTGGNEQYF.

V and J are TRBV6-2 or TRBV6-3 and TRBJ1-1; D uncertain. The germline gives CDR1 MNHEY, CDR2 SVGEGT. This CDR3 has 13 amino acids. V lost 5 bases to trimming and J lost 1 base, with 8 bases between them. CDR3 loop: CASSDNGNTEAFF. As DNA, the CDR3 is TGTGCCAGCAGTGACAACGGGAACACTGAAGCTTTCTTT.

This sequence joins TRBV6-2 or TRBV6-3 and TRBJ2-5; D is unresolved. The CDR3 has 12 residues. Germline loops: CDR1 MNHEY, CDR2 SVGEGT. V lost 2 bases and J lost 13, with 14 bases in between. The CDR3 loop reads CASSYGLYERYF. The CDR3 nucleotides are TGTGCCAGCAGTTACGGCCTTTACGAGCGGTACTTC.

This clonotype was counted only a few times. The chain is built from TRBV4-2 and TRBJ2-3, with a weak D call TRBD1 (6 bases). Germline V gene lookup returns CDR1 LGHNA and CDR2 YNFKEQ. The CDR3 spans 17 residues. V was trimmed by 4 bases and J by 0 bases, leaving 17 bases between them. Written as DNA, the CDR3 is TGTGCCAGCAGCCGATCCCCCGGGACAAAAAGCACAGATACGCAGTATTTT. It codes for CASSRSPGTKSTDTQYF.

The chain couples TRBV9 to TRBJ2-1; D is possibly TRBD1 (6 bases). This CDR3 is 14 amino acids long. Looked up from germline, CDR1 is SGDLS and CDR2 is YYNGEE. The V end was cut by 3 bases, the J end by 9 bases, with 16 bases between. CDR3 nucleotide sequence: TGTGCCAGCAGCGGGGGGAACAGGGTGGGTGAGCAGTTCTTC. This sequence encodes CASSGGNRVGEQFF.

This clonotype showed up just a few times. The genes are TRBV30 and TRBJ2-1; 7 bases align to TRBD2. Germline assignment: CDR1 GTSNPN and CDR2 SVGIG (reference sequence). After removal of 6 bases from V and 9 bases from J, the junction contained 5 bases not matched to a gene. This CDR3 region has 11 residues. The CDR3, as DNA: TGTGCCTGCCTACTAGCGATTGAGCAGTTCTTC. Translation: CACLLAIEQFF.

This rearrangement joins TRBV12-3 or TRBV12-4 to TRBJ2-3; D is unresolved. This CDR3 region has 11 residues. V lost 9 bases, J lost 4 bases, and 8 bases lay in between. CDR3 residues: CARSQADTQYF. CDR3 nucleotide sequence: TGTGCCAGATCGCAGGCAGATACGCAGTATTTT.

This clonotype appeared a few times. V usage is TRBV9 and J usage is TRBJ2-5, with 8 bases fitting TRBD1. This CDR3 spans 14 amino acids. The germline gives CDR1 SGDLS, CDR2 YYNGEE. The V and J ends lost 3 bases and 1 base, in that order; junction bases with no gene match: 2. CDR3 region: CASSEGQGQETQYF. CDR3 DNA sequence: TGTGCCAGCAGCGAAGGACAGGGCCAAGAGACCCAGTACTTC.

The chain recombines TRBV5-6 with TRBJ2-3, with 7 bases that match TRBD2. The CDR3 is made up of 17 amino acids. Germline lookup yields CDR1 SGHDT and CDR2 YYEEEE. Trimming took 7 bases from V and 0 from J; bases not matched to a gene: 14. The CDR3 sequence: CASRSASGEGSTDTQYF. DNA of the CDR3: TGTGCCAGCCGTTCGGCCAGCGGGGAAGGTAGCACAGATACGCAGTATTTT.

This clonotype was observed many times. The chain links TRBV2 to TRBJ1-6; no clear D gene. The CDR3 sequence is 15 residues long. Germline CDR1 and CDR2: SNHLY and FYNNEI. Between the trimmed V and J ends, which lost 5 bases and 0 bases, there was a span of 8 bases. CDR3 sequence (DNA): TGTGCCAGCAGTACCGGGAACTCCTATAATTCACCCCTCCACTTT. Protein sequence: CASSTGNSYNSPLHF.

This clonotype was detected once. The chain combines TRBV7-2 with TRBJ2-5, with D perhaps matching TRBD1 (6 bases). V shed 1 base and J shed 2 bases, with 11 bases lying between them. The length of the CDR3 is 15 residues. Germline loops: CDR1 SGHTA, CDR2 FQGNSA. The CDR3 coding sequence is TGTGCCAGCAGCTTAGGTACAGGGCAACAAGAGACCCAGTACTTC. Translated, it gives CASSLGTGQQETQYF.

The chain uses TRBV13 and TRBJ1-5, with 7 bases identical to TRBD1. The trim removed 3 bases at V and 5 bases at J, leaving 10 bases unmatched. Per germline, CDR1 PRHDT and CDR2 FYEKMQ (reference sequence). CDR3 length equals 16 residues. Here the CDR3 DNA reads TGTGCCAGCAGCTTCGCTATTGGGGACAGTTATCAGCCCCAGCATTTT. Translation: CASSFAIGDSYQPQHF.

Remarks on this clonotype: This clone may be a read error of a much larger clone one base away. The chain carries TRBV7-3 and TRBJ2-3, with 12 bases fitting TRBD2. This CDR3 has 18 amino acids. Germline V gives CDR1 SGHTA, CDR2 FQGTGA. Here the CDR3 DNA reads TGTGCCAGCAACTTACAACTAGCGGGGGGCTTTAGCACAGATACGCAGTATTTT. Its protein product is CASNLQLAGGFSTDTQYF.

In this sample, this clonotype turned up many times. This chain links TRBV6-2 or TRBV6-3 with TRBJ2-5; D uncertain. Germline V gives CDR1 MNHEY, CDR2 SVGEGT. This CDR3 has 16 amino acids. The V end was cut by 6 bases, the J end by 5 bases, with 22 bases between. The CDR3 DNA reads as TGTGCCAGCAGCTCCCCCCTAGTGGGTTCGATGGAGACCCAGTACTTC. Amino acid sequence: CASSSPLVGSMETQYF.

About this clonotype: One end of the junction fails to match germline, which may point to a read error. The chain links TRBV15 to TRBJ2-1, with TRBD2 matching over 9 bases. In germline, CDR1 is LNHNV, CDR2 YYDKDF (reference sequence). The CDR3 has 17 amino acids. The CDR3 DNA reads TGTGCCACCAGCAGTTCCGAGCGGGGGGTCCTTTACAATGATCAGTTCTTC. Its protein is CATSSSERGVLYNDQFF. Using reference TRBV15 and TRBJ2-1 for the parts outside the CDR3, the full variable domain is DAMVIQNPRYQVTQFGKPVTLSCSQTLNHNVMYWYQQKSSQAPKLLFHYYDKDFNNEADTPDNFQSRRPNTSFCFLDIRSPGLGDTAMYLCATSSSERGVLYNDQFFGPGTRLTVL.